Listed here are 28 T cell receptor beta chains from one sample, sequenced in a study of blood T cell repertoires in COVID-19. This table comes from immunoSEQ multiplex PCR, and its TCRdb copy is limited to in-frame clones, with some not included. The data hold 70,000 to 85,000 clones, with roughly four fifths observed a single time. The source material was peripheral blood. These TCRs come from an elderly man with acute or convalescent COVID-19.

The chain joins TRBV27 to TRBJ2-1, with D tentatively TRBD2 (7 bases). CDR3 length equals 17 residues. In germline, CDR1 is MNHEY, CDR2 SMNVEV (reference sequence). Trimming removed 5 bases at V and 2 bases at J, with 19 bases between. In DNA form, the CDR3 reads TGTGCCAGCAGTAAAGGGGGGGGCCGAGCGGCCTACAATGAGCAGTTCTTC. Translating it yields CASSKGGGRAAYNEQFF.

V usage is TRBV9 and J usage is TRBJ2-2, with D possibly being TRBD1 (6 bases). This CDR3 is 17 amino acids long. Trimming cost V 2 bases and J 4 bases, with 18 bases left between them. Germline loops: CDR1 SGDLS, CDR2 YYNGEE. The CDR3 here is CASSVSDSLVGTGELFF. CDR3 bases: TGTGCCAGCAGCGTTTCGGACAGTTTAGTAGGCACCGGGGAGCTGTTTTTT.

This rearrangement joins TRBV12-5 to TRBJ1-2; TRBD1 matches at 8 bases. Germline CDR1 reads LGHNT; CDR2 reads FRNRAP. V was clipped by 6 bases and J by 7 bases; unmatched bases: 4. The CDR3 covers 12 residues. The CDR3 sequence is CASGSGGGGYTF. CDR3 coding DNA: TGTGCTAGTGGATCAGGGGGCGGTGGCTACACCTTC.

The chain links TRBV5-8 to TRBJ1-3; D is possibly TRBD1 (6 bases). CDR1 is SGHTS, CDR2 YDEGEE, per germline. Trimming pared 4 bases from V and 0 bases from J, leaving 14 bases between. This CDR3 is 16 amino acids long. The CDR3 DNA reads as TGTGCCAGCAGCAGATACAGGGTAGTCTCTGGAAACACCATATATTTT. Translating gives CASSRYRVVSGNTIYF.

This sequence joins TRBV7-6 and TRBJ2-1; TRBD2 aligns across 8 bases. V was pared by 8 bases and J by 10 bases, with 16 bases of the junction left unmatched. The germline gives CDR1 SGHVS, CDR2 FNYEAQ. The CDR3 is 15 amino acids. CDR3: CASARAGLEVHEQFF. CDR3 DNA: TGTGCCAGCGCGCGAGCGGGACTAGAGGTTCACGAGCAGTTCTTC. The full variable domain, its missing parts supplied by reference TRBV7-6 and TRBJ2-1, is GAGVSQSPRYKVTKRGQDVALRCDPISGHVSLYWYRQALGQGPEFLTYFNYEAQQDKSGLPNDRFSAERPEGSISTLTIQRTEQRDSAMYRCASARAGLEVHEQFFGPGTRLTVL.

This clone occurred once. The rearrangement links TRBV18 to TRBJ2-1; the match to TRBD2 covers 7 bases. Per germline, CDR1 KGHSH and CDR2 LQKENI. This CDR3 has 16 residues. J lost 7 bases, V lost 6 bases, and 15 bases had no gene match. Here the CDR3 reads CASSLDLAASGNEQFF. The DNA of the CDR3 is TGTGCCAGCTCGCTGGACCTAGCGGCGTCGGGTAATGAGCAGTTCTTC.

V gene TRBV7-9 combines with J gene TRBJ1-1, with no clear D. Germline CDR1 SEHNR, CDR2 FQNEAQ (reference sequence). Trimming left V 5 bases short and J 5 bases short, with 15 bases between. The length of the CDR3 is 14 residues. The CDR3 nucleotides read TGTGCCAGCAGCCCCCAAAATGACGGGACTGAAGCTTTCTTT. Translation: CASSPQNDGTEAFF.

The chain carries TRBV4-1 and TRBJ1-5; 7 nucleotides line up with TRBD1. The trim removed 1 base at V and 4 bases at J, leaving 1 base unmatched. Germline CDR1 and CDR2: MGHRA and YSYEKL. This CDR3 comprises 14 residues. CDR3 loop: CASSQVGQNQPQHF. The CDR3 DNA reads TGCGCCAGCAGCCAAGTGGGACAGAATCAGCCCCAGCATTTT.

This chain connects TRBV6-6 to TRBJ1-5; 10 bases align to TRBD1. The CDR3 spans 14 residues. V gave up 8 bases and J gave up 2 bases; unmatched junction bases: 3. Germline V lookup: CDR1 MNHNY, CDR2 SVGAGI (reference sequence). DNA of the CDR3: TGTGCCAGCTCCGGGACAGGGGGCAATCAGCCCCAGCATTTT. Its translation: CASSGTGGNQPQHF.

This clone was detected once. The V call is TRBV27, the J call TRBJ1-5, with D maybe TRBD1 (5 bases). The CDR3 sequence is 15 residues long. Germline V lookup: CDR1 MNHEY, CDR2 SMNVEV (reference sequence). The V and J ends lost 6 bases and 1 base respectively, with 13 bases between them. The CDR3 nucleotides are TGTGCCAGCAGCCCCGGGGGGGGAAGCAATCAGCCCCAGCATTTT. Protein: CASSPGGGSNQPQHF.

The CDR3 reads CASSDVGGGSYEQYF. The CDR3 coding sequence is TGTGCCAGCAGTGACGTGGGCGGGGGCTCCTACGAGCAGTACTTC. The chain couples TRBV2 to TRBJ2-7; 7 bases fit TRBD2. Germline-derived CDR1 and CDR2 are SNHLY and FYNNEI. V was pared by 3 bases and J by 0 bases, with 5 bases of the junction left unmatched. The CDR3 extends over 15 amino acids.

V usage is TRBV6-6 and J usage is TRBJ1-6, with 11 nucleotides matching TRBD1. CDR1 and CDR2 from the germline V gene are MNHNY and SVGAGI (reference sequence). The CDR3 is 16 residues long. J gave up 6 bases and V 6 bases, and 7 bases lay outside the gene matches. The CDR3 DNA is TGTGCCAGCAGACTTGGACAGGGGGCTTCTAATTCACCCCTCCACTTT. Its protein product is CASRLGQGASNSPLHF.

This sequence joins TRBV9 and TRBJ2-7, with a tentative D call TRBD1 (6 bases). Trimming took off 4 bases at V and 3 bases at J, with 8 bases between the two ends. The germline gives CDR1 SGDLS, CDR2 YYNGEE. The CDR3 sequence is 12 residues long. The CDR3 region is CASSMDSYEQYF. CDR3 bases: TGTGCCAGCAGCATGGACAGCTACGAGCAGTACTTC.

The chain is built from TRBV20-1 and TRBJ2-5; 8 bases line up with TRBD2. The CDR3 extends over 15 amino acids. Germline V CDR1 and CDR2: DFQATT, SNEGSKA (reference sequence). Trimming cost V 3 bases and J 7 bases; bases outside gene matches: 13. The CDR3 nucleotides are TGCAGTGCTAGTCCCGACGGGGGGGCGCTCGCGACCCAGTACTTC. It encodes CSASPDGGALATQYF.

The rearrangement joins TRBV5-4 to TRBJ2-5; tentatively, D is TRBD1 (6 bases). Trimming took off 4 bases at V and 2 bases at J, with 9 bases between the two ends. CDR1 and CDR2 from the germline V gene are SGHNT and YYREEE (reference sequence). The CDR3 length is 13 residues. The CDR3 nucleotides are TGTGCCAGCAGCCCGGACAGTCAAGAGACCCAGTACTTC. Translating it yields CASSPDSQETQYF.

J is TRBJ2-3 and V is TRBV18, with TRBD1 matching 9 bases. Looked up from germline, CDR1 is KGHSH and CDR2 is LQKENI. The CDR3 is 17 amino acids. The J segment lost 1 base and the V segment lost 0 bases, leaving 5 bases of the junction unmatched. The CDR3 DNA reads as TGTGCCAGCTCACCACCCGTTGGGACAGGGCGCACAGATACGCAGTATTTT. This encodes CASSPPVGTGRTDTQYF.

The CDR3 DNA sequence: TGCGCCAGCAAAGGACAGGGGGCAATCGGGGAGCTGTTTTTT. Its translation is CASKGQGAIGELFF. V usage is TRBV10-2 and J usage is TRBJ2-2; 11 bases agree with TRBD1. The CDR3 has 14 amino acids. In germline, CDR1 is WSHSY, CDR2 SAAADI. V shed 7 bases, J shed 7 bases, and the junction held 5 bases outside the gene matches.

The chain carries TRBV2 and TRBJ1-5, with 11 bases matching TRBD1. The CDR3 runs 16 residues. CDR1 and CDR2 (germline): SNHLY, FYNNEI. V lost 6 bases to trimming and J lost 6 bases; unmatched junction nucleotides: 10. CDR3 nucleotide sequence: TGTGCCAGCAGCAAAGGACAGGGGGCGTCTAGTCAGCCCCAGCATTTT. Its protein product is CASSKGQGASSQPQHF. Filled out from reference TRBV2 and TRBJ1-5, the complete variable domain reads EPEVTQTPSHQVTQMGQEVILRCVPISNHLYFYWYRQILGQKVEFLVSFYNNEISEKSEIFDDQFSVERPDGSNFTLKIRSTKLEDSAMYFCASSKGQGASSQPQHFGDGTRLSIL.

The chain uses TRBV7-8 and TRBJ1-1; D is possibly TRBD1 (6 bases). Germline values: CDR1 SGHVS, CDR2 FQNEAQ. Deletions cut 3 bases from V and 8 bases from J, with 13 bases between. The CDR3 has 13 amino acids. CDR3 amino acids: CASSFPPGVEAFF. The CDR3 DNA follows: TGTGCCAGCAGCTTTCCCCCAGGGGTGGAAGCTTTCTTT.

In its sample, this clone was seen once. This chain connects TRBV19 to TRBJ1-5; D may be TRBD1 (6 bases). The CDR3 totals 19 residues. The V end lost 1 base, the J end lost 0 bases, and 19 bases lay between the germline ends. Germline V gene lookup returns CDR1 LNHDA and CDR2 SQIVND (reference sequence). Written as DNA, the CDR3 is TGTGCCAGTAGTATAGCGGGGGGCGGGGGCCTGTATAGCAATCAGCCCCAGCATTTT. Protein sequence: CASSIAGGGGLYSNQPQHF. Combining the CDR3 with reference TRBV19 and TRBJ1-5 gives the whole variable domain DGGITQSPKYLFRKEGQNVTLSCEQNLNHDAMYWYRQDPGQGLRLIYYSQIVNDFQKGDIAEGYSVSREKKESFPLTVTSAQKNPTAFYLCASSIAGGGGLYSNQPQHFGDGTRLSIL.

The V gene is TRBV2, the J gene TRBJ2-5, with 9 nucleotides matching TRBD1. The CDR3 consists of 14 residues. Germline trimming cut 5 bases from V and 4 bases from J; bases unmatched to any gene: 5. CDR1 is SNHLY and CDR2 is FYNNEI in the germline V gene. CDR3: CASSKTGGRETQYF. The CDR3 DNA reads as TGTGCCAGCAGTAAGACAGGGGGGAGAGAGACCCAGTACTTC.

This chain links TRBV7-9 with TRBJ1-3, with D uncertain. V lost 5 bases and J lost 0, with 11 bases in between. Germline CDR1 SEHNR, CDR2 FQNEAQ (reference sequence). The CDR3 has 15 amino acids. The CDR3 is CASSVDGSSGNTIYF. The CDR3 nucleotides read TGTGCCAGCAGCGTCGACGGGAGCTCTGGAAACACCATATATTTT.

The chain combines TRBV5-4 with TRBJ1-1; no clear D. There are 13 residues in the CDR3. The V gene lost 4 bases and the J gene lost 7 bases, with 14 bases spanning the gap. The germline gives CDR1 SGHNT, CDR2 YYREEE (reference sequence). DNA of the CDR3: TGTGCCAGCAGCCGCTCCGTCGGAGTTGAAGCTTTCTTT. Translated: CASSRSVGVEAFF.

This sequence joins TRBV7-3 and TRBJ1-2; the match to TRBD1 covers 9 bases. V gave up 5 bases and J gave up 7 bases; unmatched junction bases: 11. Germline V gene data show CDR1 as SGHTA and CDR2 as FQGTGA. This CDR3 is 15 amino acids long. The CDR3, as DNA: TGTGCCAGCAGCAGGGGGGACAGGGAGGTCGGTGGCTACACCTTC. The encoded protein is CASSRGDREVGGYTF.

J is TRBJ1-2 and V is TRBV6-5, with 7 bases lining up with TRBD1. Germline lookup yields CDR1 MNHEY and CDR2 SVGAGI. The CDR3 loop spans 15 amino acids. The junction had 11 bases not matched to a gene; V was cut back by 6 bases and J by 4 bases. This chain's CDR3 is CASRGQGVASYGYTF. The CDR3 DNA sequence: TGTGCCAGCAGGGGCCAGGGGGTGGCGAGCTATGGCTACACCTTC.

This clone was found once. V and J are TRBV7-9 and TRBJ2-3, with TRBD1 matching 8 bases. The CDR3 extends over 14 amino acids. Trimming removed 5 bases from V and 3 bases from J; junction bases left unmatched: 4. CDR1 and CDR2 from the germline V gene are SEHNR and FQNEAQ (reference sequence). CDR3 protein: CASSPDRDTDTQYF. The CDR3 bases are TGTGCCAGCAGCCCGGACAGGGATACAGATACGCAGTATTTT. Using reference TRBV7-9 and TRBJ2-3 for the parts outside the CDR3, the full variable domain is DTGVSQNPRHKITKRGQNVTFRCDPISEHNRLYWYRQTLGQGPEFLTYFQNEAQLEKSRLLSDRFSAERPKGSFSTLEIQRTEQGDSAMYLCASSPDRDTDTQYFGPGTRLTVL.

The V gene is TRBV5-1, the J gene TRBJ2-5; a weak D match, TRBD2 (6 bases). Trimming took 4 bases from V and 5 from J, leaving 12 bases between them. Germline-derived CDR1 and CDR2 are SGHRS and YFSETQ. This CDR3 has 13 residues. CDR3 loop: CASSPTSKETQYF. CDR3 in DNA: TGCGCCAGCAGCCCAACTAGCAAGGAGACCCAGTACTTC.

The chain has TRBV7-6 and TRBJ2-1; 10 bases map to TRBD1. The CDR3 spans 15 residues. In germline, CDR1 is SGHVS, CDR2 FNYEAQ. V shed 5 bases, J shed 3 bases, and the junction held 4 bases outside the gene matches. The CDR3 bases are TGTGCCAGCAGCCCTGGACAGGGGGGCTACAATGAGCAGTTCTTC. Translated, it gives CASSPGQGGYNEQFF.